Each of the 20 T cell receptor beta chains below was sequenced from the same sample in a study of Graves' ophthalmopathy and Graves' hyperthyroidism. The authors amplified TCR beta CDR3 regions, and they did so from RNA transcripts for repertoire sequencing. HTBI-primed RT-PCR formed the first round, and a multiplex PCR formed the second. TCRdb called the multiplex PCR reads again in MiXCR, with one record for every CDR3 protein. The sample carries over a million distinct CDR3 sequences, roughly two fifths recorded once. Source material: peripheral blood or thyroid tissue (not recorded which). These receptors all stem from an adult man with Graves' hyperthyroidism.

The count of this clonotype is one. This rearrangement joins TRBV24-1 to TRBJ1-2; 10 bases agree with TRBD1. The CDR3 length is 16 residues. Germline lookup yields CDR1 KGHDR and CDR2 SFDVKD. The junction had 6 bases not matched to a gene; V was cut back by 2 bases and J by 4 bases. DNA for the CDR3: TGTGCCACCAGTGATTCATGGGACAGGGGACCCTATGGCTACACCTTC. It codes for CATSDSWDRGPYGYTF.

Concerning this clonotype itself: A read error may be the cause here, since a much bigger clone is one base away. This chain uses TRBV7-2 with TRBJ1-1; weak D call: TRBD1 (6 bases). Per the germline V gene, CDR1 is SGHTA and CDR2 is FQGNSA. This CDR3 is 16 amino acids long. V dropped 5 bases and J dropped 3 bases, with 19 bases sitting between them. Here the CDR3 reads CASSPTGRRGDTEAFF. DNA for the CDR3: TGTGCCAGCAGCCCCACCGGCAGGAGGGGGGACACTGAAGCTTTCTTT.

The sample holds many counts of this clonotype. V is TRBV7-2 and J is TRBJ2-7; D remains unclear. This CDR3 has 11 amino acids. V lost 1 base and J 6 bases, leaving 4 bases between the germline ends. Germline V CDR1 and CDR2: SGHTA, FQGNSA. The CDR3 DNA reads as TGTGCCAGCAGCTTAGTTACCGAGCAGTACTTC. Amino acid sequence: CASSLVTEQYF.

The chain has TRBV4-2 and TRBJ1-4, with TRBD1 as a possible D gene (5 bases). Germline lookup yields CDR1 LGHNA and CDR2 YNFKEQ. This CDR3 comprises 13 residues. V was clipped by 0 bases and J by 15 bases, with 14 bases between them. The CDR3 protein is CASSQDIGGVVFF. Written as DNA, the CDR3 is TGTGCCAGCAGCCAAGATATCGGGGGGGTGGTGTTTTTT.

This clonotype came up a few times. The gene calls are TRBV7-9 and TRBJ1-4; perhaps TRBD1 as D (5 bases). Trimming cost V 8 bases and J 5 bases, with 15 bases left between them. The CDR3 consists of 14 residues. The V gene's germline CDR1 is SEHNR and CDR2 FQNEAQ (reference sequence). CDR3 region: CASLQWKGNEKLFF. The DNA of the CDR3 is TGTGCCAGCCTACAATGGAAGGGGAATGAAAAACTGTTTTTT.

This clonotype was observed many times. The chain joins TRBV7-9 to TRBJ2-7; D is perhaps TRBD1 or TRBD2 (5 bases each). The CDR3 spans 14 residues. The V and J ends lost 3 bases and 3 bases respectively, with 12 bases between them. Per the germline V gene, CDR1 is SEHNR and CDR2 is FQNEAQ (reference sequence). CDR3 loop: CASSFTGTSYEQYF. CDR3 nucleotides: TGTGCCAGCAGCTTTACCGGGACCAGCTACGAGCAGTACTTC.

This chain links TRBV7-2 with TRBJ2-6; 9 bases agree with TRBD2. This CDR3 has 17 residues. Germline trimming cut 2 bases from V and 4 bases from J; bases unmatched to any gene: 6. Per germline, CDR1 SGHTA and CDR2 FQGNSA. Written as DNA, the CDR3 is TGTGCCAGCAGCTTAAATAGCGGGAGAGACGGGGCCAACGTCCTGACTTTC. It encodes CASSLNSGRDGANVLTF.

The chain carries TRBV29-1 and TRBJ1-3; tentative D call: TRBD1 (5 bases). The germline V gene has CDR1 SQVTM and CDR2 ANQGSEA. V was cut by 0 bases and J by 7 bases, with 10 bases left in between. The CDR3 extends over 13 amino acids. CDR3 DNA sequence: TGCAGCGTTGAAGACGTCCGGGGGAACACCATATATTTT. Its protein product is CSVEDVRGNTIYF.

This clonotype was seen ten or more times. The rearrangement joins TRBV29-1 to TRBJ1-2; possibly TRBD1 for D (5 bases). The CDR3 runs to 13 residues. CDR1 and CDR2 (germline): SQVTM, ANQGSEA. The V and J ends lost 4 bases and 4 bases respectively, with 13 bases between them. For the CDR3, the DNA is TGCAGCGTTGCGCGGAGGGGATCCTATGGCTACACCTTC. This sequence encodes CSVARRGSYGYTF.

This clonotype occurred once. The germline gene is not matched at one end of the junction; a read error may be the cause. This chain joins TRBV10-2 and TRBJ2-7; the D is unclear. CDR1 is WSHSY, CDR2 SAAADI, per germline. CDR3 size: 14 residues. The CDR3 protein is CASSHTGPTYEQYF. The CDR3 DNA is TGTGCCAGCAGCCACACCGGGCCCACCTACGAGCAGTACTTC.

This clonotype was counted many times. This rearrangement joins TRBV6-1 to TRBJ1-2, with unresolved D. This CDR3 has 14 residues. Trimming took 4 bases from V and 6 from J, leaving 15 bases between them. Germline V lookup: CDR1 MNHNS, CDR2 SASEGT. CDR3 bases: TGTGCCAGCAGTGTAAAGACGGTGGTTGATGGCTACACCTTC. It encodes CASSVKTVVDGYTF.

This clonotype was observed a handful of times. The chain uses TRBV29-1 and TRBJ1-1; D perhaps matches TRBD1 (5 bases). CDR1 and CDR2 from the germline V gene are SQVTM and ANQGSEA. The CDR3 sequence is 13 residues long. Trimming shortened V by 4 bases and J by 4 bases, and 13 bases separated the two germline ends. CDR3 coding DNA: TGCAGCGTTGTGGATACAGGTGGCACTGAAGCTTTCTTT. It translates to CSVVDTGGTEAFF.

In this sample, this clonotype turned up many times. The chain employs TRBV29-1 and TRBJ1-1; D is unresolved. V was trimmed by 3 bases and J by 2 bases, leaving 10 bases between them. This CDR3 has 13 residues. Germline CDR1 and CDR2: SQVTM and ANQGSEA. CDR3 residues: CSVDVGFNTEAFF. Written as DNA, the CDR3 is TGCAGCGTTGACGTAGGATTTAACACTGAAGCTTTCTTT.

This clonotype was seen only a few times. The CDR3 region is CASSDPGQGTPLHF. CDR3 nucleotides: TGTGCCAGCAGCGATCCGGGACAGGGGACACCCCTCCACTTT. The chain recombines TRBV7-9 with TRBJ1-6; 10 nucleotides agree with TRBD1. CDR1 and CDR2 (germline): SEHNR, FQNEAQ (reference sequence). The V gene end was trimmed by 5 bases and the J gene end by 11 bases; junction bases not matched to a gene: 6. The CDR3 has 14 residues.

This clonotype was observed a few times. The V call is TRBV2, the J call TRBJ1-1; a possible D gene is TRBD1 (5 bases). The length of the CDR3 is 13 residues. V gave up 8 bases and J gave up 8 bases, with 18 bases separating them. Germline V gives CDR1 SNHLY, CDR2 FYNNEI. The CDR3 nucleotides read TGTGCCAGCGCTCCGGACGGGGGATTAGAAGCTTTCTTT. This sequence encodes CASAPDGGLEAFF.

With regard to this clonotype: An end of the junction differs from the germline gene, which may be a read error. The chain combines TRBV5-1 with TRBJ2-2; no definite D call. The CDR3 runs to 15 residues. Germline V gives CDR1 SGHRS, CDR2 YFSETQ. The CDR3 bases are TGTGCCAGCAGCTTGGAAGAACTCGGCACCGGGGAGCTGTTTTTT. Translating it yields CASSLEELGTGELFF.

The V and J genes are TRBV2 and TRBJ2-7; TRBD1 matches at 7 bases. Looked up from germline, CDR1 is SNHLY and CDR2 is FYNNEI. Germline trimming cut 6 bases from V and 8 bases from J; bases unmatched to any gene: 13. CDR3 length equals 14 residues. The DNA for the CDR3 is TGTGCCAGCAGCCAGGGGGTGGGTCAGCCCCAGCAGTACTTC. Its protein product is CASSQGVGQPQQYF. The full variable domain, its missing parts supplied by reference TRBV2 and TRBJ2-7, is EPEVTQTPSHQVTQMGQEVILRCVPISNHLYFYWYRQILGQKVEFLVSFYNNEISEKSEIFDDQFSVERPDGSNFTLKIRSTKLEDSAMYFCASSQGVGQPQQYFGPGTRLTVT.

For this clonotype: A much larger clone lies a single base off, so this may be a read error. The chain is built from TRBV20-1 and TRBJ1-2; the D is unclear. The CDR3 runs 14 residues. Germline V lookup: CDR1 DFQATT, CDR2 SNEGSKA (reference sequence). CDR3 bases: TGCAGTGCTACAAAATCAGGCACGGGGTATGGCTGCACCTTC. Translation: CSATKSGTGYGCTF.

This clonotype has ten or more counts. The chain couples TRBV6-1 to TRBJ1-2, with a possible D match to TRBD1 (5 bases). V dropped 7 bases and J dropped 4 bases, with 13 bases sitting between them. The CDR3 loop spans 13 amino acids. CDR1 is MNHNS and CDR2 is SASEGT in the germline V gene. The CDR3 nucleotides read TGTGCCAGCACGAGGGACCTTCGCTATGGCTACACCTTC. It encodes CASTRDLRYGYTF.

The rearrangement links TRBV7-9 to TRBJ2-5; 10 nucleotides align to TRBD2. This CDR3 has 17 residues. V shed 3 bases and J 6 bases; nucleotides not matched to a gene: 13. Germline V CDR1 and CDR2: SEHNR, FQNEAQ (reference sequence). The CDR3 spells CASSLGVLAGVGKTQYF. CDR3 nucleotide sequence: TGTGCCAGCAGCTTGGGGGTCCTAGCGGGAGTAGGGAAGACCCAGTACTTC.